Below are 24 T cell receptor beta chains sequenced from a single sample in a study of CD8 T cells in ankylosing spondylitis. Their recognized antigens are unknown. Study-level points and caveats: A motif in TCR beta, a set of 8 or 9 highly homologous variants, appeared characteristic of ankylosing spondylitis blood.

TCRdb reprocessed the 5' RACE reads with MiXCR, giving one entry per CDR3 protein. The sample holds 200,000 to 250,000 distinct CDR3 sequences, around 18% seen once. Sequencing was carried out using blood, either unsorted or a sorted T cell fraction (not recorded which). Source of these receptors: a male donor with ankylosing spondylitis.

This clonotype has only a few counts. The CDR3 DNA reads TGTGCCAGCAGTTCCCGCGGACAGGGAAGCTACGAGCAGTACTTC. Its translation: CASSSRGQGSYEQYF. The chain uses TRBV5-4 and TRBJ2-7, with 8 bases fitting TRBD1. The CDR3 is made up of 15 amino acids. The germline V gene encodes CDR1 SGHNT and CDR2 YYREEE (reference sequence). The V and J ends lost 5 bases and 3 bases, in that order; junction bases with no gene match: 10.

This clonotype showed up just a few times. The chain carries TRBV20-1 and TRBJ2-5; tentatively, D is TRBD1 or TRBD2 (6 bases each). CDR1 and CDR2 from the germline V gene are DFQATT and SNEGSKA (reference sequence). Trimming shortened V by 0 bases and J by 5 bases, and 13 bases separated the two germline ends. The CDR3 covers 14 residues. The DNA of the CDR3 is TGCAGTGCTAGAGATAGGGGGGTTCGGGAGACCCAGTACTTC. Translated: CSARDRGVRETQYF.

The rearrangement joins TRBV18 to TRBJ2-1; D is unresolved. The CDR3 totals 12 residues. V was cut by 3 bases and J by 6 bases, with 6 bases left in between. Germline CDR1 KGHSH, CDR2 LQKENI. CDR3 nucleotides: TGTGCCAGCTCACCGGTTATCAATGAGCAGTTCTTC. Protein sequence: CASSPVINEQFF.

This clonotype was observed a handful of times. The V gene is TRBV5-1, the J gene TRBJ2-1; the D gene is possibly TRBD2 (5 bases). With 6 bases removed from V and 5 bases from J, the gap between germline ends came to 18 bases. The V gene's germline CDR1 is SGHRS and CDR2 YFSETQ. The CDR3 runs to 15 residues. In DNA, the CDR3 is TGCGCCAGCACCCGATTAATGCAGGAGGACAATGAGCAGTTCTTC. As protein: CASTRLMQEDNEQFF.

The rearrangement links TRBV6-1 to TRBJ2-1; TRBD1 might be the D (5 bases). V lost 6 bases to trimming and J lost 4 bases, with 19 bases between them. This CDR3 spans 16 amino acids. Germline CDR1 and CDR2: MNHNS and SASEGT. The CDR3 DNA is TGTGCCAGCAGGGGTGGAACAGGTTATCGTTACAATGAGCAGTTCTTC. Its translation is CASRGGTGYRYNEQFF.

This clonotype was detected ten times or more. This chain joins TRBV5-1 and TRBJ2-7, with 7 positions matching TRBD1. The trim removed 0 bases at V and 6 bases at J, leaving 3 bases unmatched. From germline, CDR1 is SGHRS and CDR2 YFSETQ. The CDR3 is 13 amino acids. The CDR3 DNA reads TGCGCCAGCAGCTTGGAGGGGGACAGCGAGCAGTACTTC. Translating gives CASSLEGDSEQYF.

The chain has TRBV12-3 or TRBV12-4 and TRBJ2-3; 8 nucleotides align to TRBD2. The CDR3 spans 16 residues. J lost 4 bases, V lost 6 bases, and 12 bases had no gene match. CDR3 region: CASSPRAGGPPDTQYF. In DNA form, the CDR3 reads TGTGCCAGCAGCCCACGGGCGGGGGGCCCCCCAGATACGCAGTATTTT.

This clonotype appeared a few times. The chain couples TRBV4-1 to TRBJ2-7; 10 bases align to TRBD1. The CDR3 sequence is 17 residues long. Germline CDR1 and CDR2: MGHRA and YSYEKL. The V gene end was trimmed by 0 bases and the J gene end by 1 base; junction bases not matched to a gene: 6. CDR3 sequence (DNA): TGCGCCAGCAGCCAAGATACGGGGACAGGGGTATCCTACGAGCAGTACTTC. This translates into CASSQDTGTGVSYEQYF.

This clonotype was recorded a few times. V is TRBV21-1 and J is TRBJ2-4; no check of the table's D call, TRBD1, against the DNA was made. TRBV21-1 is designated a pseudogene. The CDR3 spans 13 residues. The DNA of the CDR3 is TGTGCCACCCCGGACAGGGCAAAAAACATTCAGTACTTC. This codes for CATPDRAKNIQYF.

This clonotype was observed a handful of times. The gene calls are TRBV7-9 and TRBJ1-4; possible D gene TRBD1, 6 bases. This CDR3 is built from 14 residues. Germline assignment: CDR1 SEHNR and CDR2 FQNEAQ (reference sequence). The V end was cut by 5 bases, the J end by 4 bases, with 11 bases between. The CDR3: CASSGGQLNEKLFF. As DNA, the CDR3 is TGTGCCAGCAGCGGCGGACAGCTTAATGAAAAACTGTTTTTT. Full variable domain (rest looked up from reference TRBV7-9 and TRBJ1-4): DTGVSQNPRHKITKRGQNVTFRCDPISEHNRLYWYRQTLGQGPEFLTYFQNEAQLEKSRLLSDRFSAERPKGSFSTLEIQRTEQGDSAMYLCASSGGQLNEKLFFGSGTQLSVL.

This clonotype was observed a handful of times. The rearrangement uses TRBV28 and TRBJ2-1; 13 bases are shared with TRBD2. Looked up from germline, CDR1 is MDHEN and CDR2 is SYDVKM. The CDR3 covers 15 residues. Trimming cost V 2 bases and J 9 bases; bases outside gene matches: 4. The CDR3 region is CASSLRTSGSVEQFF. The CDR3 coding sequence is TGTGCCAGCAGTTTAAGGACTAGCGGGAGTGTTGAGCAGTTCTTC.

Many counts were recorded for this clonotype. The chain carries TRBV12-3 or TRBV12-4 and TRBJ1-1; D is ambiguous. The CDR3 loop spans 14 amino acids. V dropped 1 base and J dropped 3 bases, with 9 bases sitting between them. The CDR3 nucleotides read TGTGCCAGCAGTTTAGGGTCGTCGTACACTGAAGCTTTCTTT. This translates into CASSLGSSYTEAFF.

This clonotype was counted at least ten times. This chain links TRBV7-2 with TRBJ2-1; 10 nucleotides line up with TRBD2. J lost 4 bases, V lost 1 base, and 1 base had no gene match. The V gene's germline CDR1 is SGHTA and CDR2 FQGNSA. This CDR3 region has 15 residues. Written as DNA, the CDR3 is TGTGCCAGCAGCTTAGAACTAGCGGGGTACAATGAGCAGTTCTTC. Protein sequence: CASSLELAGYNEQFF.

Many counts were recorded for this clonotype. CDR3 protein: CASTRTGNTEAFF. The CDR3 DNA sequence: TGTGCCAGCACCAGGACTGGGAACACTGAAGCTTTCTTT. The V call is TRBV12-3 or TRBV12-4, the J call TRBJ1-1; D gene ambiguous. CDR3 length equals 13 residues. Trimming pared 7 bases from V and 1 base from J, leaving 10 bases between.

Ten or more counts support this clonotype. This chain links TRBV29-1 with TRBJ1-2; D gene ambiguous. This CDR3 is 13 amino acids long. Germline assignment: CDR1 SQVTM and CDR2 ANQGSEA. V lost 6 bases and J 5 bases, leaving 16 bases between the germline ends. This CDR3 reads CSVWQPFPYGYTF. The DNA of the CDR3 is TGCAGCGTCTGGCAGCCATTTCCTTATGGCTACACCTTC.

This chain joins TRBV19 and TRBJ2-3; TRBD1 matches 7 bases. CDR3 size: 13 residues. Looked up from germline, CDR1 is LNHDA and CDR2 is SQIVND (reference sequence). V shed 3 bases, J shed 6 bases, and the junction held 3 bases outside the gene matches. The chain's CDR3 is CASSIRGQDTQYF. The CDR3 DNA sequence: TGTGCCAGTAGTATTAGGGGACAGGATACGCAGTATTTT.

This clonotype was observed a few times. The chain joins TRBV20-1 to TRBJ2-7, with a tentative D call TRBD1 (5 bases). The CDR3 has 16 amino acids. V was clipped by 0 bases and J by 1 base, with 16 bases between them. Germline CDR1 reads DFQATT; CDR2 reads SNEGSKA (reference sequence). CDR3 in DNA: TGCAGTGCTAGAGATCCGTTTAGCAGGGAATCCTACGAGCAGTACTTC. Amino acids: CSARDPFSRESYEQYF.

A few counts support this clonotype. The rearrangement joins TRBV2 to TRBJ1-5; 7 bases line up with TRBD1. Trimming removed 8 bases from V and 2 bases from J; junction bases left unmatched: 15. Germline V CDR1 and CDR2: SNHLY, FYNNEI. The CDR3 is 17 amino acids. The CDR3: CASQGGGTPAGNQPQHF. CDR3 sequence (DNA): TGTGCCAGCCAGGGGGGGGGCACCCCGGCGGGCAATCAGCCCCAGCATTTT.

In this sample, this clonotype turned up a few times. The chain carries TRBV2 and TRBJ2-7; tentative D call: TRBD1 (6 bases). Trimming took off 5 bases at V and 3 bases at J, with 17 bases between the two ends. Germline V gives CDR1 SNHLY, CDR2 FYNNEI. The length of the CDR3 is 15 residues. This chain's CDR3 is CASSSPGHSYYEQYF. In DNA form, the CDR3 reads TGTGCCAGCAGTTCTCCGGGACATTCGTACTACGAGCAGTACTTC.

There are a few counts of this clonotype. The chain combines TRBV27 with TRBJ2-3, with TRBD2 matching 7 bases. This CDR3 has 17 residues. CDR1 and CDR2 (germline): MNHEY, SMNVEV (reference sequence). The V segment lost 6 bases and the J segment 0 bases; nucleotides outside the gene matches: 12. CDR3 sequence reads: CASSPRASGMSTDTQYF. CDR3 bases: TGTGCCAGCAGCCCGCGTGCTAGCGGCATGAGCACAGATACGCAGTATTTT.

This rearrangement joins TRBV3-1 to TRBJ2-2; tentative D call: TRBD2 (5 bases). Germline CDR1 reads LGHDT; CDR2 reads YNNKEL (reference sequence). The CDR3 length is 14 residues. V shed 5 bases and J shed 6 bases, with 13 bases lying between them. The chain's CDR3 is CASSSEDFAGELFF. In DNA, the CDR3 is TGTGCCAGCAGCTCAGAGGACTTTGCCGGGGAGCTGTTTTTT.

CDR3 protein: CASGAFWGSHEQYF. Written as DNA, the CDR3 is TGTGCCAGCGGGGCCTTCTGGGGTTCCCACGAGCAGTACTTC. The rearrangement links TRBV5-5 to TRBJ2-7; possibly TRBD1 for D (5 bases). Germline CDR1 SGHKS, CDR2 YYEKEE (reference sequence). CDR3 length: 14 residues. V lost 7 bases to trimming and J lost 5 bases, with 19 bases between them.

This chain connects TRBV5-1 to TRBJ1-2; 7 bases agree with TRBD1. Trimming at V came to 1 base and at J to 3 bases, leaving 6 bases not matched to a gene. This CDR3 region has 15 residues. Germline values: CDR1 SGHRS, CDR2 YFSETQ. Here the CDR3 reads CASSLTDRLDYGYTF. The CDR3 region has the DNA TGCGCCAGCAGCTTGACGGACAGGCTTGACTATGGCTACACCTTC.

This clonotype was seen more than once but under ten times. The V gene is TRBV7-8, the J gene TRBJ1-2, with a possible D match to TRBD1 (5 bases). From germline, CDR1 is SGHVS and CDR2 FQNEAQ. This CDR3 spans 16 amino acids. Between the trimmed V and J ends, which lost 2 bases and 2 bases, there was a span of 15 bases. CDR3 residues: CASSLHPGLSNYGYTF. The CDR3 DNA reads TGTGCCAGCAGCTTACACCCAGGGCTCTCGAACTATGGCTACACCTTC.